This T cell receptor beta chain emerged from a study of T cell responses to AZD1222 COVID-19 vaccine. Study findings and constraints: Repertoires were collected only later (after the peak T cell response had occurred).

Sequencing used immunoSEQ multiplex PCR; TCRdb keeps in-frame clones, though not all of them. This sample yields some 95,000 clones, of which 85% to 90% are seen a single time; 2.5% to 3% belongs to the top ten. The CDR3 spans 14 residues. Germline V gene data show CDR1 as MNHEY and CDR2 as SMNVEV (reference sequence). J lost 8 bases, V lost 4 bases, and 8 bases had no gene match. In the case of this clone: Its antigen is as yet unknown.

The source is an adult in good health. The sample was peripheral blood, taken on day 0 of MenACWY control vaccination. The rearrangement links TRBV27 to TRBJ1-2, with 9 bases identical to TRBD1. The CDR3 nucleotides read TGTGCCAGCAGTTCGCTACAGGGGGCGGGGGGCTACACCTTC. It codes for CASSSLQGAGGYTF.